The T cell receptor beta chain described here comes from a study of cytotoxic CD8 clonotypes in ibrutinib-treated CLL. Only in-frame clones appear in the TCRdb table, and some are missing; sequencing was by immunoSEQ multiplex PCR. The table lists tens of thousands of clones, roughly 69% of them singletons. Frozen PBMC stocks contributed roughly 2 micrograms of genomic DNA to the TCR beta libraries. This CDR3 spans 12 amino acids. Germline assignment: CDR1 GTSNPN and CDR2 SVGIG (reference sequence). V lost 0 bases, J lost 2 bases, and 5 bases lay in between. With respect to this clone: Antigen: not known.

Study-level results: Contraction or stability on treatment was seen for public clonotypes, which were uncommon.

This chain connects TRBV30 to TRBJ2-7, with D hard to call. The sample in question was PBMCs, obtained after 24 months of ibrutinib treatment. This clonotype was obtained from a human donor with chronic lymphocytic leukemia. For the CDR3, the DNA is TGTGCCTGGAGTGTTGGTACCTACGAGCAGTACTTC. Translating it yields CAWSVGTYEQYF.